A selection of T cell receptor beta chains follows, all from one sample in a study of type 1 regulatory T cells. TCRdb analysed the reads with MiXCR anew, one entry per CDR3 protein. Of approximately 97,000 distinct CDR3 sequences in the sample, less than 40% were seen once. Sequencing was done on a sample of CD4+ T cells, either the whole sample or a sorted fraction (not recorded which). The source is a human donor in good health. CDR3s include the opening cysteine and the closing phenylalanine or tryptophan. The order of the fields is clone size, V gene, J gene, D gene, CDR3 protein, CDR3 DNA. The D gene is left open where the match is weak. Where a row states a size, it is once, few, many or the class of an expanded clone; other rows omit it.

>NA|TRBV20-1|TRBJ2-2|TRBD1
CSARDRDRGQNTGELFF
TGCAGTGCTAGAGACCGGGACAGGGGGCAAAACACCGGGGAGCTGTTTTTT
>NA|TRBV7-2|TRBJ2-1|NA
CASSLELGGRRNEQFF
TGTGCCAGCAGCTTAGAGTTGGGGGGAAGACGGAATGAGCAGTTCTTC
>few|TRBV20-1|TRBJ2-1|NA
CSAREAGSVGAEQFF
TGCAGTGCTAGAGAAGCGGGGTCCGTGGGGGCTGAGCAGTTCTTC
>NA|TRBV7-9|TRBJ1-3|NA
CASSLGEIYSGNTIYF
TGTGCCAGCAGCTTAGGGGAGATTTACTCTGGAAACACCATATATTTT
>few|TRBV7-2|TRBJ2-1|NA
CASSLEGLGVNEQFF
TGTGCCAGCAGCTTAGAAGGTCTTGGAGTCAATGAGCAGTTCTTC
>NA|TRBV7-2|TRBJ2-7|NA
CASSSPGLLLGEQYF
TGTGCCAGCAGCTCGCCGGGACTCCTGTTAGGGGAGCAGTACTTC
>few|TRBV7-2|TRBJ2-5|TRBD1
CASSLGTVQETQYF
TGTGCCAGCAGCTTGGGGACAGTCCAAGAGACCCAGTACTTC
>NA|TRBV28|TRBJ2-1|NA
CASGARGSSYNEQFF
TGTGCCAGCGGAGCGCGGGGAAGCTCCTACAATGAGCAGTTCTTC
>NA|TRBV11-2|TRBJ1-1|NA
CASSIQILNTEAFF
TGTGCCAGCAGCATACAGATTTTGAACACTGAAGCTTTCTTT
>NA|TRBV18|TRBJ2-7|NA
CASSPDTYEQYF
TGTGCCAGCTCACCGGACACCTACGAGCAGTACTTC
>NA|TRBV29-1|TRBJ1-5|NA
CSAGEINQPQHF
TGCAGCGCTGGGGAAATCAATCAGCCCCAGCATTTT
>NA|TRBV18|TRBJ2-1|TRBD2
CASSPFGLAGGAVNEQFF
TGTGCCAGCTCACCATTCGGGCTAGCGGGAGGAGCTGTCAATGAGCAGTTCTTC
>NA|TRBV20-1|TRBJ2-3|NA
CSARRSGTDTQYF
TGCAGTGCTAGAAGGAGTGGCACAGATACGCAGTATTTT
>few|TRBV2|TRBJ2-7|TRBD1
CASSPGTGLYEQYF
TGTGCCAGCAGTCCCGGGACAGGGCTTTACGAGCAGTACTTC
>NA|TRBV5-4|TRBJ2-1|TRBD2
CASSSALAGGVYNEQFF
TGTGCCAGCAGCTCGGCTCTGGCGGGAGGGGTCTACAATGAGCAGTTCTTC
>NA|TRBV19|TRBJ1-1|NA
CASGSGGLNTEAFF
TGTGCCAGTGGCTCGGGAGGATTGAACACTGAAGCTTTCTTT
>NA|TRBV9|TRBJ2-3|NA
CASSAYTRRETDTQYF
TGTGCCAGCAGCGCCTACACCCGTCGGGAGACAGATACGCAGTATTTT
>few|TRBV3-1|TRBJ1-5|NA
CASSQGRGYNQPQHF
TGTGCCAGCAGCCAAGGTCGGGGATACAATCAGCCCCAGCATTTT
>few|TRBV20-1|TRBJ2-3|TRBD2
CSAGLAGGDTQYF
TGCAGTGCTGGACTAGCGGGAGGAGATACGCAGTATTTT
>NA|TRBV19|TRBJ2-5|TRBD2
CASSTTSGRAREETQYF
TGTGCCAGTAGTACCACTAGCGGGAGGGCCCGGGAAGAGACCCAGTACTTC
>NA|TRBV7-2|TRBJ1-2|NA
CASSGERRGLVGYTF
TGTGCCAGCAGCGGAGAGAGGCGGGGCCTGGTCGGCTACACCTTC
>NA|TRBV25-1|TRBJ2-4|NA
CASSEGGGSNIQYF
TGTGCCAGCAGTGAAGGTGGAGGGTCAAACATTCAGTACTTC
>few|TRBV12-3/TRBV12-4|TRBJ2-3|NA
CASSLALASTDTQYF
TGTGCCAGCAGTTTAGCGCTAGCTAGCACAGATACGCAGTATTTT
>NA|TRBV7-9|TRBJ1-6|NA
CASNQPGRPNSPLHF
TGTGCCAGCAACCAACCGGGACGTCCTAATTCACCCCTCCACTTT